The entry that follows covers one TCR beta chain sequence. The antigen it binds to is not known. No base quality information exists; no much larger clone differs at one position. The germline V and J ends show losses of 4 bases and 7 bases respectively, and no gene match explains 6 bases of the junction. CDR1 is given as MDHEN and CDR2 as SYDVKM, both from the germline V gene. Taken from cysteine to phenylalanine, the CDR3 has 13 residues. Only the CDR3 DNA stays, 39 bases, in frame from base 1. The cohort was made up of about 670 healthy bone marrow donors. Cohort members were all nominally healthy when sampled, although unrecorded immune exposures were likely present. The donor was CMV seronegative and belonged to the group of more than 300 seronegative cohort members. A peripheral blood sample was provided by each donor, and peripheral blood mononuclear cells were used for TCR beta sequencing. Genomic DNA extraction from the blood cell samples was performed with the Qiagen DNeasy Blood Extraction Kit.

This entry comes from a study of cytomegalovirus exposure and HLA in healthy donors (dated by TCRdb to between 2016 and 2019). In terms of the full investigation: An earlier analysis of under 600 of the donors reported approximately 270 Gb of sequence data and 117 million unique TCR beta sequences from about 180 million T cells. An early release that covered about 600 HLA-typed donors contained approximately 300 gigabases of sequencing data and tens of millions of unique TCR sequences. The genetic ancestry cluster associated with self-reported Caucasian donors included 70% to 85% of the roughly 400 genotyped donors. The study was designed to test whether signatures of past pathogen exposure could be identified by cataloging public T cell receptors. The study used immunosequencing to profile the T cell repertoires of about 670 subjects and linked those repertoires to cytomegalovirus serostatus. Along with the approximately 600-subject first cohort, a separate validation cohort of approximately 110 different subjects was used. The study combined high-throughput TCR immunosequencing, statistical association of individual TCRs with disease status, and machine learning to predict cytomegalovirus infection status. To study patterns of TCR occurrence, a later analysis re-analyzed previously published TCR beta repertoires from 666 donors and added high-resolution HLA genotyping. Rather than drawing on any new phenotypic data, the later analysis identified candidate immune exposures from TCR beta sequences and the way those sequences occurred across donors. An earlier analysis of more than 450 of the donors used high-throughput TCR beta sequencing to judge whether each TCR beta V gene segment behaved as functional or pseudogenic. Alongside the repertoire data, information on donor age, sex, ethnicity and CMV serostatus was compiled. A later genetic analysis used genome-wide SNP genotypes for about 65% of the roughly 700 donors, treating that subset as a discovery cohort. Every discovery cohort repertoire had been produced on one sequencing platform. Both class I and class II loci were covered by HLA typing, at four-digit resolution. Typing coverage differed by locus: A, B, C, DRB1 and DQB1 were typed in about 620-630 donors, DQA1 in 522, DPA1 in around 610, and DPB1 in approximately 450. A handful of DR-DQ haplotypes were handled as single units for association and clustering because linkage in the cohort was strong. On average, around 230,000 unique TCR beta nucleotide sequences were sequenced per donor among more than 350 genotyped donors of the cohort, with roughly a sixth of those sequences being non-productive. The study at large found these results: A cluster of highly shared sequence variants was judged likely to represent a technical artifact of the sequencing pipeline. A further reported finding was that TCR beta sequences accurately predicted the HLA-A and HLA-B alleles for most subjects in the first cohort. Presence/absence analyses assumed roughly uniform sequencing depth across donors, an assumption that may not hold. Specific HLA alleles were associated with 15,000 to 20,000 TCR beta sequences at a false discovery rate of 0.05 in a later analysis. Correlated functional status among segregating V segments might reflect linkage disequilibrium, but an unknown experimental factor could not be ruled out. For the cohort, immune exposure information was limited to CMV serostatus. The classifier was reported to diagnose cytomegalovirus status with high specificity and sensitivity in both the original cohort and the validation cohort. According to a later analysis, most CMV-associated TCR beta chains appeared to be HLA-restricted, and the HLA associations seemed to be driven largely by CMV exposure. Some IMGT-functional V segments, including TRBV6-2 and TRBV6-3, could not be distinguished by the 87-base-pair reads and were therefore excluded. In the study, 150 to 200 TCR beta chains were listed as associated with cytomegalovirus. When HLA alleles, especially DR and DQ, strongly co-occurred, TCR associations were difficult to assign to individual alleles. In a later analysis, several top co-occurrence clusters were reported to appear linked to parvovirus B19, influenza, CMV and Epstein-Barr virus. A later genetic analysis associated a missense DCLRE1C variant with V-gene and J-gene trimming of TCR beta chains, and an independent cohort replicated the association. In vitro tests confirmed that a few of the cytomegalovirus-associated TCR beta chains recognize cytomegalovirus antigens. An earlier analysis of around 540 of the donors showed that most TCR beta V segments appeared in productive rearrangements either about 90% or about 30% of the time, which broadly matched IMGT annotations. In a later analysis, TCR association rates were found to vary across HLA loci, with the most associated TCRs seen for DRB1 alleles and the fewest for HLA-C alleles. In a later analysis, HLA-associated TCR beta chains were found to be more clonally expanded and to have lower generation probabilities than equally common non-associated chains. Across donors, most TCR sequences were observed very rarely, whereas some public TCRs were present in many individuals. This cohort had only TCR beta chains sequenced, and the lack of alpha or paired-chain data limited which features could be detected. It was suggested by the authors that the approach could potentially be generalized to other disease states and immunological phenotypes. Compared with the approximately 700-donor mean, donors in an Asian-associated ancestry cluster had fewer N-insertions in productive TCRs, according to a later genetic analysis. Because HLA typing was missing for some donors at each locus, association tests included only the typed subset. Because counts were too low, about 18 rarely observed V segments, including chromosome 9 orphons, were excluded from the earlier analysis of several hundred of the donors.

Library prep was done by the immunoSEQ multiplex PCR assay. For the multiplex PCR, a mixture combining 60 forward primers for TCR Vbeta segments and 13 reverse primers for TCR Jbeta segments was used. The CDR3 region of rearranged TCR beta genes was amplified from genomic DNA by a multiplex PCR assay. The Illumina HiSeq System was used to sequence the amplified TCR beta libraries as 87-base-pair reads. Concerning the study's data processing: A later analysis tallied roughly 78 million unique TCR beta chains across the 700 or so repertoires, and some 10 million of those chains were shared by two or more donors. To remove PCR and sequencing errors, raw reads were error-corrected and collapsed into unique sequences using a nearest-neighbor algorithm that merged closely related sequences. Alignment of CDR3 sequences to IMGT reference sequences was used to assign V, D and J gene segments. For a sequence to be retained, a match of at least six nucleotides was required to both a V gene segment and a J gene segment. A rearrangement was called productive if the CDR3 had no stop codons and remained in frame with V and J, and every other rearrangement was called non-productive. CDR3 was defined according to IMGT convention as the region running from the second conserved V-encoded cysteine to the conserved J-encoded phenylalanine. Sequences without an unambiguous match to a single V gene segment were excluded from the earlier analysis of approximately 600 of the donors. An earlier analysis of roughly 590 of the donors called V segments functional above 56.7% productive rearrangements and segregating when the between-donor standard deviation exceeded 5%. A statistical classification framework was developed to diagnose cytomegalovirus status using the catalog of TCR beta chain sequences. V and J gene assignment, in a later analysis, came from comparing TCR nucleotide sequences with IMGT/GENE-DB human TR gene sequences. In a later analysis, CDR3 sequences and most-parsimonious VDJ recombination scenarios were assigned using the TCRdist pipeline. In a later analysis, every TCR beta chain was defined by the combination of its CDR3 amino acid sequence and its V-gene family, and reads without a unique V-gene family were dropped. A later analysis removed 500 to 600 highly shared, low-generation-probability nucleotide sequences to deal with suspected cross-contamination and a sequencing artifact. For each public chain, a later analysis derived a clonal expansion index from normalized ranks of inferred template counts within each repertoire. In a later analysis, generation probabilities were computed using a VDJ recombination model fitted to out-of-frame rearrangements, and the results were checked against IGoR. In a later analysis, TCR-TCR, TCR-HLA and TCR-CMV co-occurrence was scored with hypergeometric tests, and a repertoire-size bias correction was applied to TCR pairs. False discovery rates were estimated in a later analysis by permuting HLA or CMV assignments 20 times. In a later analysis, co-occurring TCRs were grouped using DBSCAN, and TCRdist sequence similarity was added for clustering within HLA-allele-positive subsets. For co-occurrence clustering, repertoires with fewer than 30,000 or more than 120,000 public chains were excluded, along with 4 to 6 repertoires with anomalous nucleotide sharing. TCRdb retrieved this table from immuneACCESS and kept in-frame rearrangements only. Not all clones are present; in checked studies, unresolved V genes account for under half, and no reason is known for the remainder. For V, J and clone size, that table is used; D and trimming come from the DNA. The sample table lists about 140,000 clones, 60% to 80% of them with a count of one. 1.5% to 2% of the sample belongs to the ten largest clones.

Sequencing was carried out using PBMCs. The clonotype originates from a female donor in good health and CMV-seronegative. Recombination linked TRBV28 to TRBJ2-7; 8 bases in the junction line up with TRBD1. Here is the DNA: TGTGCCAGCAGTTCCAGACAGGGGAGTGAGCAGTACTTC. It encodes CASSSRQGSEQYF.